This TCR beta chain was found in a study of OX40 agonist ivuxolimab in advanced cancers. Study-wide points: In the 0.1 to 3.0 mg/kg range, CD4+ and CD8+ blood T cells had expanded clonally by week 6.

As to this clone: Its matching antigen is unknown.

TCRdb's copy holds only in-frame clones and misses some; the assay was immunoSEQ multiplex PCR. The repertoire holds about 67,000 clones, with roughly 82% as singletons. The sequence was obtained from an adult with an advanced solid tumor such as melanoma, head and neck, liver or kidney cancer. The material sequenced was CD4+ or CD8+ T cells sorted from blood, taken in a trial of the OX40 agonist ivuxolimab.

CDR3: CASRDYNTDTQYF. CDR3 bases: TGTGCCAGCAGGGACTACAACACAGATACGCAGTATTTT. The chain carries TRBV6-1 and TRBJ2-3; D is possibly TRBD2 (6 bases). Deletions cut 6 bases from V and 2 bases from J, with 9 bases between. This CDR3 has 13 residues. Per germline, CDR1 MNHNS and CDR2 SASEGT.